This T cell receptor (beta chain) comes out of a study of control samples from healthy donors and cancer patients (dated by TCRdb to 2018 to 2021). The library came from the immunoSEQ multiplex PCR assay. TCRdb took this table from immuneACCESS and kept in-frame rearrangements with V and J called. Such tables lack part of the clones; where checked against another copy, unresolved V genes explain under half of the gap, and the rest is unexplained. For this sample there are approximately 100,000 clones; just under 95% appear just once. The ten largest clones add up to about 3% of the sample. Sequences SQVTM (CDR1) and ANQGSEA (CDR2) are obtained from the germline V gene. From the cysteine up to the phenylalanine, the CDR3 has a length of 14 residues. Only the CDR3 portion is preserved as DNA: 42 bases, with reading frame beginning at the first base. V sheds 3 bases and J sheds 4 bases, leaving 15 bases between their ends.

As to this clone: What this receptor recognizes is not known. One base away there is no much larger clone; base qualities are not given.

The rearrangement joined TRBV29-1 to TRBJ1-1; there is no confident call for the D gene. The clonotype originates from a human donor in good health. The donor label of this sample is uncertain. The sample consisted of blood. The CDR3 protein sequence reads: CSVDNRAEGTEAFF. The sequence in DNA is TGCAGCGTTGATAATCGGGCTGAGGGCACTGAAGCTTTCTTT.